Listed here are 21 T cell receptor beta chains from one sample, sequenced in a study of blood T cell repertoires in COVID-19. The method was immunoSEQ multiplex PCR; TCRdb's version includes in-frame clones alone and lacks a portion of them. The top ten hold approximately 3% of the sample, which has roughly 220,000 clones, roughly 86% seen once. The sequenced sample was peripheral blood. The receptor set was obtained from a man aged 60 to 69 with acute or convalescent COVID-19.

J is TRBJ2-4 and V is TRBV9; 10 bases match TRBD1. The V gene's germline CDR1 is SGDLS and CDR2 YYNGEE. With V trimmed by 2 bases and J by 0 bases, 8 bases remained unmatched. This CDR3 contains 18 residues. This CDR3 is CASSVGDRGNLAKNIQYF. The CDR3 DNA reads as TGTGCCAGCAGCGTGGGGGACAGGGGAAACTTAGCCAAAAACATTCAGTACTTC.

The CDR3 nucleotides read TGTGCCAGCAGTCGAGGGACTAGCGGCTACGAGCAGTACTTC. This gives the protein CASSRGTSGYEQYF. The rearrangement links TRBV6-5 to TRBJ2-7, with 11 bases aligning to TRBD2. Germline CDR1 MNHEY, CDR2 SVGAGI. Losses at the gene ends were 5 bases for V and 3 bases for J; bases not matched to a gene: 3. The CDR3 has 14 amino acids.

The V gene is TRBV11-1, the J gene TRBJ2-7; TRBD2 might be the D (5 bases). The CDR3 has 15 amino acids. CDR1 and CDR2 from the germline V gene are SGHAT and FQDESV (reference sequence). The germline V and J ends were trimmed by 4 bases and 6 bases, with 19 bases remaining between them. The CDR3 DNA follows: TGTGCCAGCAGCTCGAGGGATCGGTCTACTGGCGAGCAGTACTTC. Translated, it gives CASSSRDRSTGEQYF.

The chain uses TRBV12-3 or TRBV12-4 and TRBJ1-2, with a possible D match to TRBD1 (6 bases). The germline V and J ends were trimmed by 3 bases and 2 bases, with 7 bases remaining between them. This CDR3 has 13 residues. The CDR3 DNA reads TGTGCCAGCAGTTTTACAGGGAACTATGGCTACACCTTC. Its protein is CASSFTGNYGYTF.

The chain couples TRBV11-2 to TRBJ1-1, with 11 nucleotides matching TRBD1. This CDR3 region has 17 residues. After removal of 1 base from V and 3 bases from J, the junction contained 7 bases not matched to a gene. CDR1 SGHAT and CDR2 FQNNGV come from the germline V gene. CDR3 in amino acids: CASSLVGTGGWDTEAFF. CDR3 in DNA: TGTGCCAGCAGCTTAGTTGGGACAGGGGGTTGGGACACTGAAGCTTTCTTT.

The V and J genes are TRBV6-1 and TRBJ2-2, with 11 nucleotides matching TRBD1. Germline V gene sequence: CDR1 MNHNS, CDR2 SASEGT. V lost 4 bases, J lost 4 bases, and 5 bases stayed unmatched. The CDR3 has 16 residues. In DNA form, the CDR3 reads TGTGCCAGCAGTGCCCGGACAGGGGGCGGCACCGGGGAGCTGTTTTTT. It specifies CASSARTGGGTGELFF.

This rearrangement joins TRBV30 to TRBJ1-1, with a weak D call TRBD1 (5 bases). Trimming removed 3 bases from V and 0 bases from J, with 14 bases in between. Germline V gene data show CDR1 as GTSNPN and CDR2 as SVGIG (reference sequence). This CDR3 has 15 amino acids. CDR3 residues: CAWSAGGVMNTEAFF. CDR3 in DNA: TGTGCCTGGAGCGCGGGGGGGGTGATGAACACTGAAGCTTTCTTT. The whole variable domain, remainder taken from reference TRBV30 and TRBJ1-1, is SQTIHQWPATLVQPVGSPLSLECTVEGTSNPNLYWYRQAAGRGLQLLFYSVGIGQISSEVPQNLSASRPQDRQFILSSKKLLLSDSGFYLCAWSAGGVMNTEAFFGQGTRLTVV.

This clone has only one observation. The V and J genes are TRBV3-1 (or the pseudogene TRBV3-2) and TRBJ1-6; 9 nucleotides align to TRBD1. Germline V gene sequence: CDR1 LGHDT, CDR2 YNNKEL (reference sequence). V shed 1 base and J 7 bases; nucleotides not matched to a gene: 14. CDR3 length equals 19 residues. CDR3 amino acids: CASSQGHVGGTGRNSPLHF. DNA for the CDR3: TGTGCCAGCAGCCAAGGACATGTCGGGGGGACAGGGCGGAATTCACCCCTCCACTTT.

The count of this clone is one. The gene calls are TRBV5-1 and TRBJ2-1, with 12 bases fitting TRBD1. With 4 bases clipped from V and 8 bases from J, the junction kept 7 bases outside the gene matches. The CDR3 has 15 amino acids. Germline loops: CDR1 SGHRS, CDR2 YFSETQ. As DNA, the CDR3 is TGCGCCAGCAGCCCCACGGGACAGGGGGCTCATGAGCAGTTCTTC. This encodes CASSPTGQGAHEQFF.

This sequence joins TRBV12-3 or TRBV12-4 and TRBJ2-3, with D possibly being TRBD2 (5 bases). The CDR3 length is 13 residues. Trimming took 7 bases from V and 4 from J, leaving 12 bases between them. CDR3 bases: TGTGCCAGCACCCCAGGACTTCCAGATACGCAGTATTTT. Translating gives CASTPGLPDTQYF.

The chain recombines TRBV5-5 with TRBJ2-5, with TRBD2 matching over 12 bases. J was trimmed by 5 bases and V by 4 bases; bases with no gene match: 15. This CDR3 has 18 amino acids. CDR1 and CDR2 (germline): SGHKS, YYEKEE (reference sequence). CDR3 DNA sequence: TGTGCCAGCAGCCCCGCTCCCACTAGCGGGGGGCCGGCGGAGACCCAGTACTTC. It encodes CASSPAPTSGGPAETQYF.

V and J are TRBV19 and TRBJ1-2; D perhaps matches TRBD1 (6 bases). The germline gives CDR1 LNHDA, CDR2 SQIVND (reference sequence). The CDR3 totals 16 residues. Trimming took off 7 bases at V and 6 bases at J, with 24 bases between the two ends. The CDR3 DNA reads TGTGCCAGTACCAAAACCTCGACAGGAGGATTTAATGGCTACACCTTC. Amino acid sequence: CASTKTSTGGFNGYTF. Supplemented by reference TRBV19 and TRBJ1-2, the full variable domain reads DGGITQSPKYLFRKEGQNVTLSCEQNLNHDAMYWYRQDPGQGLRLIYYSQIVNDFQKGDIAEGYSVSREKKESFPLTVTSAQKNPTAFYLCASTKTSTGGFNGYTFGSGTRLTVV.

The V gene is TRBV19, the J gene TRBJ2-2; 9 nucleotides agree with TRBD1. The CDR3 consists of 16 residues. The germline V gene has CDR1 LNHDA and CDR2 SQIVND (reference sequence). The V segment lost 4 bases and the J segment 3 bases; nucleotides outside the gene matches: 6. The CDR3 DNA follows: TGTGCCAGTAGTAACAGGGGGCGGCGTGACACCGGGGAGCTGTTTTTT. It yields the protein CASSNRGRRDTGELFF.

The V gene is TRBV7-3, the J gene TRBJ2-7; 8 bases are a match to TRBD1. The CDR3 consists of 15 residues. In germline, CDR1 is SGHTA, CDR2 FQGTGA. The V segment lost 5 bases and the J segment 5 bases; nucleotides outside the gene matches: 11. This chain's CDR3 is CASSLLTGDGDEQYF. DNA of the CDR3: TGTGCCAGCAGCCTCTTGACAGGGGATGGGGACGAGCAGTACTTC.

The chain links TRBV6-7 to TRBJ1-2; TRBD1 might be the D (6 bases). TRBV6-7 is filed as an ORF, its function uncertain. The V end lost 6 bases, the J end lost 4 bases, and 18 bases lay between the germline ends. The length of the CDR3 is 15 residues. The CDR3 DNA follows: TGTGCCAGCAGAACGACAAGGGGGGGCGGCTATGGCTACACCTTC. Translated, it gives CASRTTRGGGYGYTF.

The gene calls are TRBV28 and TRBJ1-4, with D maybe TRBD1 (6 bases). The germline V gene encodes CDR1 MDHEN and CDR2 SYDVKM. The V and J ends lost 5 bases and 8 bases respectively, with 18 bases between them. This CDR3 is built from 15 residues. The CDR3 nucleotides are TGTGCCAGCAGTCCTAGGGGGGGTACTAGCGAAAAACTGTTTTTT. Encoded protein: CASSPRGGTSEKLFF.

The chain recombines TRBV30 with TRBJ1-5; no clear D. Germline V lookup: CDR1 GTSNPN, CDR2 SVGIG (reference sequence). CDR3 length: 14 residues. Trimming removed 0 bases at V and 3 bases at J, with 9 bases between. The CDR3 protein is CAWSVGRDNQPQHF. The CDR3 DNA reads TGTGCCTGGAGTGTGGGTCGGGACAATCAGCCCCAGCATTTT.

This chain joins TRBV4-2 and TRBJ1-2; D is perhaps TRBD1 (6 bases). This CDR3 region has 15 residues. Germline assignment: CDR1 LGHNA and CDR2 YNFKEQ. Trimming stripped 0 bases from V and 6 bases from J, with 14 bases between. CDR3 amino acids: CASSQERQGRDGYTF. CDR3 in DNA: TGTGCCAGCAGCCAAGAGCGGCAGGGGCGCGATGGCTACACCTTC.

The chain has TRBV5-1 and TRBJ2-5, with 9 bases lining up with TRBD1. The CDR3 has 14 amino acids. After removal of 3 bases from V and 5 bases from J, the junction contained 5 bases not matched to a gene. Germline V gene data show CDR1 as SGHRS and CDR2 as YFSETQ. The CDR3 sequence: CASSYRGRGETQYF. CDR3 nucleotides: TGCGCCAGCAGCTACAGGGGGCGTGGGGAGACCCAGTACTTC.

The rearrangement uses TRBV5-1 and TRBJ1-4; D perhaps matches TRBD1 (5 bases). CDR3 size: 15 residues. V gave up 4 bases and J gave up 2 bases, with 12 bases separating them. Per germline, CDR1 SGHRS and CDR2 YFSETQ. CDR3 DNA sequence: TGCGCCAGCAGCGAACAGGAGGGGACTAATGAAAAACTGTTTTTT. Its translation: CASSEQEGTNEKLFF.

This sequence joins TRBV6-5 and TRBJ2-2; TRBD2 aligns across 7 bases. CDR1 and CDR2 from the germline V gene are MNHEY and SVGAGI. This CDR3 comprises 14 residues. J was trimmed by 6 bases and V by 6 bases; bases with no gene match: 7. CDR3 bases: TGTGCCAGCAGCGCCAAGACTAGCTCCGGGGAGCTGTTTTTT. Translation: CASSAKTSSGELFF.